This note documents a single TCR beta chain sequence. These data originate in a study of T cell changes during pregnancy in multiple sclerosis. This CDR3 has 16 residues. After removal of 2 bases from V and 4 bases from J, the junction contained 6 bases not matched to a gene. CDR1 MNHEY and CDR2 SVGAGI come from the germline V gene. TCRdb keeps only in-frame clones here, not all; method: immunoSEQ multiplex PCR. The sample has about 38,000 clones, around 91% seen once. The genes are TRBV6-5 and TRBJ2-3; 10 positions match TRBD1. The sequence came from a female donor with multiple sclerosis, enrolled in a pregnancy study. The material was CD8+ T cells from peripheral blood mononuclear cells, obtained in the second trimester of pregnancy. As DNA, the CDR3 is TGTGCCAGCAGTTACCTCCCGACAGGGGGCGCAGATACGCAGTATTTT. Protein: CASSYLPTGGADTQYF.